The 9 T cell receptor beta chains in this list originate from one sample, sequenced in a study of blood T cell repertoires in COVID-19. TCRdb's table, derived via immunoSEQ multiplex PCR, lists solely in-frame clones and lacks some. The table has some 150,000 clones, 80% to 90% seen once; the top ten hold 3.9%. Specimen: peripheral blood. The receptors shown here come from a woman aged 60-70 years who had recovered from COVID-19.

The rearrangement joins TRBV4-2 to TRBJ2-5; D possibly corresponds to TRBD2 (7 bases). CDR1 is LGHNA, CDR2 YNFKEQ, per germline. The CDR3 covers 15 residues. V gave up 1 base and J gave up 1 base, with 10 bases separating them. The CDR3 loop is CASSQGRGLQETQYF. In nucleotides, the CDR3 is TGTGCCAGCAGCCAAGGGCGGGGGCTCCAAGAGACCCAGTACTTC.

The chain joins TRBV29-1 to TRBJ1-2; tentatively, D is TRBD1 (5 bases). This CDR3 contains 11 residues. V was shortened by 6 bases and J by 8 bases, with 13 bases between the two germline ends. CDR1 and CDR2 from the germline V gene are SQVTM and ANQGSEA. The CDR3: CSVGFQGGYTF. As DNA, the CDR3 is TGCAGCGTGGGGTTCCAGGGCGGCTACACCTTC.

The CDR3, as DNA: TGTGCCAGCAAGGACAGGCCGAGCAATCAGCCCCAGCATTTT. Translated: CASKDRPSNQPQHF. The chain couples TRBV6-5 to TRBJ1-5; 7 nucleotides align to TRBD1. CDR1 is MNHEY and CDR2 is SVGAGI in the germline V gene. The CDR3 loop spans 14 amino acids. V dropped 7 bases and J dropped 1; count of bases not matched to a gene: 4.

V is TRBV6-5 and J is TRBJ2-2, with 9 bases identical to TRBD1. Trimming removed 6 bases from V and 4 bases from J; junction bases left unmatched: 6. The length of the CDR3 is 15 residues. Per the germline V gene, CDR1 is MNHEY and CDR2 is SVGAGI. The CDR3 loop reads CASSIGTGSTGELFF. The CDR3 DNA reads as TGTGCCAGCAGCATCGGGACAGGGAGCACCGGGGAGCTGTTTTTT.

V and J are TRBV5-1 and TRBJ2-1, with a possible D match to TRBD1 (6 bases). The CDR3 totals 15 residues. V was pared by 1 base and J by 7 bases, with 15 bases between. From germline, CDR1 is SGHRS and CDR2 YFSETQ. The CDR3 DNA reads TGCGCCAGCAGCTTGAGTAGGGACAAGCTAAATGAGCAGTTCTTC. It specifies CASSLSRDKLNEQFF.

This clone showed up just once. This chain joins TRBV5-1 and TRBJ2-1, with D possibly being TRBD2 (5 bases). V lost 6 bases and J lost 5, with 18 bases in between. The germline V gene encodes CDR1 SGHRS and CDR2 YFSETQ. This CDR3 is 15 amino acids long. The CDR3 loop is CASNNVPGNHNEQFF. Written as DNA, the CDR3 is TGCGCCAGCAACAACGTCCCCGGGAACCACAATGAGCAGTTCTTC.

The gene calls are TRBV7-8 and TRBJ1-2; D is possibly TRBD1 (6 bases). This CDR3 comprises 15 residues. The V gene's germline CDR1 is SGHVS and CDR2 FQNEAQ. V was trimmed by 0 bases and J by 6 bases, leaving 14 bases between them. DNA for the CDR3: TGTGCCAGCAGCTTAGCTCGGGGGGCGGGTAATGGCTACACCTTC. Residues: CASSLARGAGNGYTF.

As DNA, the CDR3 is TGTGCCAGCAGCTTCCAGCAGGCAGATACGCAGTATTTT. It yields the protein CASSFQQADTQYF. J is TRBJ2-3 and V is TRBV5-8; D is ambiguous. V was cut by 2 bases and J by 4 bases, with 8 bases left in between. Germline assignment: CDR1 SGHTS and CDR2 YDEGEE. This CDR3 is built from 13 residues.

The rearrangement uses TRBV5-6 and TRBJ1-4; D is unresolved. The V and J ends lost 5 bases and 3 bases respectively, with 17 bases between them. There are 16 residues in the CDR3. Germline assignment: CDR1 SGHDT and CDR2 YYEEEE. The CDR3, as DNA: TGTGCCAGCAGGGCTGGGAGACGTACTGCTAATGAAAAACTGTTTTTT. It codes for CASRAGRRTANEKLFF.